This T cell receptor (beta chain) was retrieved from a study of shared clonotypes between healthy human individuals. Across the study: With ages of 18 to 49, the donors were two women and a few men.

Points from the study as a whole: Across subsets, estimated richness was generally greater for naive than for memory populations.

This CDR3 comprises 14 residues. From germline, CDR1 is LNHDA and CDR2 SQIVND (reference sequence). V was trimmed by 5 bases and J by 0 bases, leaving 9 bases between them. The naive CD8 subset, CD45RO-negative cells positively selected for CCR7, excluded terminally differentiated effector memory CD45RA+ cells. Concerning this clone itself: Its antigen remains unknown.

The protocol was immunoSEQ multiplex PCR, while the TCRdb copy is restricted to in-frame clones and leaves out a portion. The table shows about 2.2 million clones, with just under 95% occurring only once. Sequenced: naive CD8+ T cells from PBMCs. The source is a man younger than 35 in good health. Some clones in this sample may be carry-over from other donors' samples. V and J are TRBV19 and TRBJ2-3, with D perhaps TRBD1 or TRBD2 (5 bases each). CDR3 protein: CASSVGPSTDTQYF. CDR3 in DNA: TGTGCCAGTAGTGTGGGACCGAGCACAGATACGCAGTATTTT.